The 2 T cell receptor beta chains in this list originate from one sample, sequenced in a study of PD-L1 blockade in urothelial cancer. The time point denotes: pretreatment peripheral blood. Profiling relied on immunoSEQ multiplex PCR, and the TCRdb table lists in-frame clones only, not all of them. The sample records about 52,000 clones, roughly 80% being singletons. This specimen consisted of PBMCs, obtained around atezolizumab (anti-PD-L1) treatment. The receptor source for this set is a man over 45 with urothelial cancer.

The rearrangement joins TRBV5-6 to TRBJ2-3; 13 positions agree with TRBD2. V dropped 3 bases and J dropped 5; count of bases not matched to a gene: 9. The CDR3 covers 17 residues. The V gene's germline CDR1 is SGHDT and CDR2 YYEEEE. CDR3 DNA: TGTGCCAGCAGCTGGCCAGGGACTAGCGGGACTGAAGATACGCAGTATTTT. It translates to CASSWPGTSGTEDTQYF.

This clone was recorded only once. The chain employs TRBV19 and TRBJ1-5, with a tentative D call TRBD1 (5 bases). This CDR3 region has 17 residues. Per the germline V gene, CDR1 is LNHDA and CDR2 is SQIVND (reference sequence). Trimming cost V 3 bases and J 7 bases, with 22 bases left between them. The CDR3 loop reads CASSIPPLGLSWQPQHF. The CDR3 nucleotides are TGTGCCAGTAGTATCCCCCCCTTGGGACTTTCTTGGCAGCCCCAGCATTTT.